This T cell receptor (beta chain) was found in a study of T cells after yellow fever vaccination. General study findings and limits: Weaker, the secondary response peaked sooner, at day 5 versus 15. Most primary-vaccination clones reappeared after the booster (about 97% CD4, 75% to 90% CD8).

Making TCR cDNA involved 5'RACE template switching, which added UMIs and a universal primer site. One entry per CDR3 protein results from TCRdb running MiXCR on the 5' RACE reads. The table includes some 500,000 distinct CDR3 sequences, 13% detected once. With respect to this clonotype: Its antigen is currently unknown.

The CDR3 covers 16 residues. CDR1 and CDR2 (germline): SGHVS, FQNEAQ. V trimming: 5 bases; J trimming: 4 bases; junction bases outside the gene matches: 12. The V and J genes are TRBV7-8 and TRBJ2-3; 7 nucleotides line up with TRBD2. This clonotype was obtained from a man aged 30 to 45 who received the YFV17D yellow fever vaccine. The input for sequencing was PBMCs, taken on the day of the yellow fever booster vaccination. The chain's CDR3 is CASSRNIGEGADTQYF. The CDR3 DNA sequence: TGTGCCAGCAGCCGCAATATTGGGGAGGGCGCAGATACGCAGTATTTT.